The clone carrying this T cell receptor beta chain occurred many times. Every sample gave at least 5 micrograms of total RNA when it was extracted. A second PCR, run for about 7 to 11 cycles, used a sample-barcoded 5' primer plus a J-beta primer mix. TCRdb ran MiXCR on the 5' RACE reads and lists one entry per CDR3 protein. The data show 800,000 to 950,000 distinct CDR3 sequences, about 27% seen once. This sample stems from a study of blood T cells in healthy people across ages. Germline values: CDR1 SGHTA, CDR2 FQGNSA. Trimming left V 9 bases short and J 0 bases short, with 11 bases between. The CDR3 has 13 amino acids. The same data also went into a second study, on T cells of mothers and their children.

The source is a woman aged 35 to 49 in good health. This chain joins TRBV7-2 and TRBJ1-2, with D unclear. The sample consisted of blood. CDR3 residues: CARNEIANYGYTF. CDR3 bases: TGTGCCAGGAACGAGATAGCTAACTATGGCTACACCTTC.